The clone carrying this T cell receptor beta chain occurred once. What it binds is unknown. The germline V gene has CDR1 LNHDA and CDR2 SQIVND (reference sequence). The germline V and J ends were trimmed by 5 bases and 4 bases, with 15 bases remaining between them. This CDR3 has 16 amino acids. From the RT-PCR reads, TCRdb called clonotypes with MiXCR, one entry per CDR3 protein. Here the sample spans about 180,000 distinct CDR3 sequences, about 9.3% being singletons. These data belong to a study of response to subunit inactivated influenza vaccine. The study's findings and limits: Authors suggested each seasonal influenza vaccination recruits few new T cells.

The V call is TRBV19, the J call TRBJ1-6; D unclear. The source is a man aged 50-59 years who received an inactivated influenza vaccine. This specimen consisted of non-naive T cells sorted from PBMCs, obtained on the day of vaccination. The CDR3: CASSLEALGYNSPLHF. CDR3 nucleotides: TGTGCCAGTAGTTTGGAGGCTCTGGGGTATAATTCACCCCTCCACTTT.